Shown below are 31 T cell receptor beta chains from a single sample sequenced in a study of OX40 agonist ivuxolimab in advanced cancers. The assay was immunoSEQ multiplex PCR, and TCRdb's table has in-frame clones only and misses some. The data contain around 63,000 clones, roughly 89% of them singletons. The sample in question was CD4+ or CD8+ T cells sorted from blood, obtained in a trial of the OX40 agonist ivuxolimab. The receptors were sampled from an adult with an advanced solid tumor such as melanoma, head and neck, liver or kidney cancer.

This sequence joins TRBV12-2 and TRBJ2-2; TRBD2, as called in the table, went unchecked against the DNA. TRBV12-2 is annotated as a pseudogene. This CDR3 has 15 residues. The CDR3 reads CASRLDRRGTGELFF. CDR3 nucleotides: TGTGCAAGTCGCTTAGACAGGAGGGGCACCGGGGAGCTGTTTTTT.

The chain combines TRBV7-2 with TRBJ2-7; perhaps TRBD2 as D (6 bases). The CDR3 length is 13 residues. V was pared by 5 bases and J by 6 bases, with 14 bases between. CDR1 is SGHTA and CDR2 is FQGNSA in the germline V gene. CDR3 bases: TGTGCCAGCAGCCCATGGATGGGGGGCGAGCAGTACTTC. Translated: CASSPWMGGEQYF.

The rearrangement links TRBV2 to TRBJ1-1; D not resolved. Germline values: CDR1 SNHLY, CDR2 FYNNEI. This CDR3 is built from 13 residues. V lost 3 bases, J lost 1 base, and 6 bases lay in between. CDR3 bases: TGTGCCAGCAGTGAGAGGGAGAACACTGAAGCTTTCTTT. Protein sequence: CASSERENTEAFF.

This clone was observed a single time. The V call is TRBV5-1, the J call TRBJ2-3; D is unclear. The CDR3 is 10 residues long. Germline lookup yields CDR1 SGHRS and CDR2 YFSETQ. Trimming removed 4 bases from V and 6 bases from J, with 3 bases in between. The CDR3 sequence is CASSGDTQYF. The CDR3 nucleotides read TGCGCCAGCAGCGGGGATACGCAGTATTTT.

The rearrangement uses TRBV7-8 and TRBJ1-1, with 9 bases matching TRBD1. Germline CDR1 reads SGHVS; CDR2 reads FQNEAQ. The CDR3 has 17 residues. The J segment lost 1 base and the V segment lost 2 bases, leaving 8 bases of the junction unmatched. CDR3 loop: CASSLWGTGMGNTEAFF. In DNA, the CDR3 is TGTGCCAGCAGCTTATGGGGGACAGGGATGGGGAACACTGAAGCTTTCTTT. Filled out from reference TRBV7-8 and TRBJ1-1, the complete variable domain reads GAGVSQSPRYKVAKRGQDVALRCDPISGHVSLFWYQQALGQGPEFLTYFQNEAQLDKSGLPSDRFFAERPEGSVSTLKIQRTQQEDSAVYLCASSLWGTGMGNTEAFFGQGTRLTVV.

J is TRBJ2-1 and V is TRBV9; D might be TRBD2 (6 bases). From germline, CDR1 is SGDLS and CDR2 YYNGEE. The CDR3 covers 15 residues. Trimming stripped 2 bases from V and 1 base from J, with 10 bases between. This CDR3 reads CASSVPGGSYNEQFF. In nucleotides, the CDR3 is TGTGCCAGCAGCGTTCCTGGGGGGTCCTACAATGAGCAGTTCTTC.

The chain is built from TRBV6-5 and TRBJ2-1; D is possibly TRBD2 (7 bases). CDR3 length: 14 amino acids. CDR1 is MNHEY and CDR2 is SVGAGI in the germline V gene. With 8 bases removed from V and 6 bases from J, the gap between germline ends came to 17 bases. The CDR3 protein is CASGRGEGFNEQFF. Written as DNA, the CDR3 is TGTGCCAGCGGTAGGGGGGAGGGGTTCAATGAGCAGTTCTTC.

V and J are TRBV27 and TRBJ2-5, with TRBD2 matching 11 bases. This CDR3 has 16 amino acids. J was trimmed by 2 bases and V by 5 bases; bases with no gene match: 7. CDR1 and CDR2 (germline): MNHEY, SMNVEV (reference sequence). CDR3 in amino acids: CASSGLTSGAQETQYF. The CDR3 DNA sequence: TGTGCCAGCAGTGGGTTGACTAGCGGGGCTCAAGAGACCCAGTACTTC.

The CDR3 loop reads CASRGRLGSYGYTF. The CDR3 DNA reads as TGTGCCAGCAGGGGGCGCCTGGGATCCTATGGCTACACCTTC. The genes are TRBV21-1 and TRBJ1-2; the table names TRBD1, a call not compared with the DNA. TRBV21-1 is noted as a pseudogene. The CDR3 sequence is 14 residues long.

This chain joins TRBV6-1 and TRBJ1-5; D is unresolved. This CDR3 is built from 13 residues. Trimming removed 6 bases at V and 3 bases at J, with 9 bases between. The germline CDR1 and CDR2 sequences are MNHNS and SASEGT. The CDR3 region has the DNA TGTGCCAGCAGGAGACAAAACAATCAGCCCCAGCATTTT. This sequence encodes CASRRQNNQPQHF.

V is TRBV4-1 and J is TRBJ2-1; TRBD1 aligns across 9 bases. The CDR3 is made up of 16 amino acids. V lost 1 base, J lost 3 bases, and 4 bases stayed unmatched. CDR1 is MGHRA, CDR2 YSYEKL, per germline. The CDR3 DNA is TGCGCCAGCAGCCAAGTGGGACAGGGATTCTACAATGAGCAGTTCTTC. This encodes CASSQVGQGFYNEQFF.

The CDR3 reads CASNRGTGKLVDNEQFF. As DNA, the CDR3 is TGTGCCAGCAACCGAGGGACAGGGAAGCTTGTGGACAATGAGCAGTTCTTC. This chain links TRBV27 with TRBJ2-1; TRBD1 matches 9 bases. The CDR3 sequence is 17 residues long. CDR1 is MNHEY, CDR2 SMNVEV, per germline (reference sequence). The trim removed 7 bases at V and 5 bases at J, leaving 15 bases unmatched.

The chain carries TRBV18 and TRBJ2-7, with 7 bases lining up with TRBD1. With 6 bases clipped from V and 2 bases from J, the junction kept 1 base outside the gene matches. Germline lookup yields CDR1 KGHSH and CDR2 LQKENI. The CDR3 has 12 amino acids. This CDR3 is CASSGQTYEQYF. CDR3 nucleotide sequence: TGTGCCAGCTCGGGACAGACCTACGAGCAGTACTTC.

Only one count was recorded for this clone. In DNA, the CDR3 is TGTGCCAGCAGTTACGGGATGCGGACAGCCTCTGGGGCCAACGTCCTGACTTTC. Translating gives CASSYGMRTASGANVLTF. The chain couples TRBV6-7 to TRBJ2-6; possible D gene TRBD1, 6 bases. TRBV6-7 is assigned to the ORF class and has an uncertain function. V lost 2 bases and J 0 bases, leaving 14 bases between the germline ends. This CDR3 has 18 amino acids.

The chain carries TRBV20-1 and TRBJ2-2; D gene ambiguous. V gave up 7 bases and J gave up 5 bases, with 8 bases separating them. Germline V CDR1 and CDR2: DFQATT, SNEGSKA (reference sequence). The CDR3 sequence is 11 residues long. CDR3 sequence (DNA): TGCAGTGTGTCCGGGACCGGGGAGCTGTTTTTT. It specifies CSVSGTGELFF.

V gene TRBV9 combines with J gene TRBJ2-3; D not certain. The V end was cut by 3 bases, the J end by 3 bases, with 5 bases between. Per the germline V gene, CDR1 is SGDLS and CDR2 is YYNGEE. The CDR3 is 12 amino acids. The CDR3 DNA sequence: TGTGCCAGCAGCGCCGGGACAGATACGCAGTATTTT. As protein: CASSAGTDTQYF.

A few counts support this clone. A read error may account for a junction end that differs from germline. The chain couples TRBV7-9 to TRBJ2-3, with D possibly TRBD2 on 5 matching bases. This CDR3 comprises 12 residues. The germline V gene encodes CDR1 SEHNR and CDR2 FQNEAQ (reference sequence). The CDR3 reads CASSLAQGTQYF. For the CDR3, the DNA is TGTGCCAGCAGCCTAGCCCAAGGAACGCAGTATTTT.

This CDR3 is CASRSGNTEAFF. CDR3 sequence (DNA): TGTGCCAGCAGGTCCGGGAACACTGAAGCTTTCTTT. This chain connects TRBV27 to TRBJ1-1, with unresolved D. Germline V gene sequence: CDR1 MNHEY, CDR2 SMNVEV (reference sequence). CDR3 size: 12 residues. V lost 6 bases and J 1 base, leaving 6 bases between the germline ends.

The gene calls are TRBV19 and TRBJ1-2; perhaps TRBD1 as D (6 bases). This CDR3 spans 15 amino acids. Germline V gene data show CDR1 as LNHDA and CDR2 as SQIVND (reference sequence). The V gene lost 5 bases and the J gene lost 2 bases, with 15 bases spanning the gap. The CDR3 sequence is CASSRGQTKNYGYTF. The CDR3 DNA reads TGTGCCAGTAGTCGGGGGCAGACGAAAAACTATGGCTACACCTTC.

The genes are TRBV2 and TRBJ1-1; D perhaps matches TRBD1 (5 bases). Trimming cost V 3 bases and J 1 base, with 9 bases left between them. This CDR3 contains 14 residues. In germline, CDR1 is SNHLY, CDR2 FYNNEI. CDR3 region: CASSDRRGNTEAFF. CDR3 in DNA: TGTGCCAGCAGTGACAGAAGGGGGAACACTGAAGCTTTCTTT.

CDR3: CASSQFTLNTGELFF. In DNA, the CDR3 is TGCGCCAGCAGTCAATTCACCCTGAACACCGGGGAGCTGTTTTTT. This chain uses TRBV23-1 with TRBJ2-2, with unresolved D. TRBV23-1 is marked as an open reading frame, function uncertain. CDR3 size: 15 residues. V lost 1 base to trimming and J lost 1 base, with 7 bases between them.

V is TRBV5-4 and J is TRBJ2-7; 10 nucleotides line up with TRBD1. The V and J ends lost 4 bases and 4 bases, in that order; junction bases with no gene match: 11. Germline loops: CDR1 SGHNT, CDR2 YYREEE (reference sequence). The CDR3 is made up of 16 amino acids. CDR3 amino acids: CASSRGPRQGAYEQYF. Written as DNA, the CDR3 is TGTGCCAGCAGCCGCGGGCCCCGACAGGGGGCATACGAGCAGTACTTC.

This sequence joins TRBV5-6 and TRBJ1-5; D is perhaps TRBD1 (5 bases). Trimming stripped 0 bases from V and 5 bases from J, with 6 bases between. CDR1 is SGHDT, CDR2 YYEEEE, per germline. The CDR3 contains 13 residues. DNA of the CDR3: TGTGCCAGCAGCTTGGGGACATATCAGCCCCAGCATTTT. Protein: CASSLGTYQPQHF.

The gene calls are TRBV5-1 and TRBJ2-1; no clear D. Trimming left V 0 bases short and J 7 bases short, with 14 bases between. The CDR3 loop spans 15 amino acids. Looked up from germline, CDR1 is SGHRS and CDR2 is YFSETQ. The CDR3 nucleotides read TGCGCCAGCAGCTTGGTGGACGGCGGAAGGAATGAGCAGTTCTTC. This translates into CASSLVDGGRNEQFF.

This chain connects TRBV6-5 to TRBJ2-2; TRBD1 might be the D (5 bases). Germline V gene sequence: CDR1 MNHEY, CDR2 SVGAGI. This CDR3 region has 14 residues. Between the trimmed V and J ends, which lost 8 bases and 5 bases, there was a span of 15 bases. CDR3 sequence reads: CASLGLGRTGELFF. Here the CDR3 DNA reads TGTGCCAGCCTGGGGCTCGGGCGTACCGGGGAGCTGTTTTTT.

The J gene is TRBJ1-2, the V gene TRBV27; D perhaps matches TRBD1 (5 bases). This CDR3 spans 16 amino acids. CDR1 is MNHEY and CDR2 is SMNVEV in the germline V gene (reference sequence). The V end was cut by 4 bases, the J end by 8 bases, with 23 bases between. The CDR3 DNA reads TGTGCCAGCAGTTGGAGGTCGGGGCGCCATATTAACGGCTACACCTTC. Its protein is CASSWRSGRHINGYTF.

The chain recombines TRBV11-3 with TRBJ2-7, with 10 bases matching TRBD2. CDR3 length: 15 residues. CDR1 and CDR2 (germline): SGHNT, YENEEA. The J segment lost 6 bases and the V segment lost 5 bases, leaving 10 bases of the junction unmatched. This CDR3 is CASSLGLAGESEQYF. CDR3 in DNA: TGTGCCAGCAGCCTCGGTCTAGCGGGAGAAAGCGAGCAGTACTTC.

The chain couples TRBV11-3 to TRBJ2-7, with 7 nucleotides matching TRBD2. There are 14 residues in the CDR3. Germline V gene sequence: CDR1 SGHNT, CDR2 YENEEA. V lost 3 bases to trimming and J lost 0 bases; unmatched junction nucleotides: 2. The CDR3 spells CASSLAGDSYEQYF. As DNA, the CDR3 is TGTGCCAGCAGCTTGGCGGGGGACTCCTACGAGCAGTACTTC.

J is TRBJ2-7 and V is TRBV6-5; TRBD2 agrees at 8 bases. CDR1 and CDR2 from the germline V gene are MNHEY and SVGAGI. The CDR3 is 14 amino acids. The V gene end was trimmed by 7 bases and the J gene end by 2 bases; junction bases not matched to a gene: 7. CDR3 coding DNA: TGTGCCAGCAAGGCTGCTAGCGGGCCCTACGAGCAGTACTTC. Translated, it gives CASKAASGPYEQYF.

This clone showed up just once. The V gene is TRBV6-1, the J gene TRBJ2-5; D is possibly TRBD2 (5 bases). The CDR3 length is 14 residues. The V gene's germline CDR1 is MNHNS and CDR2 SASEGT. V dropped 3 bases and J dropped 3 bases, with 11 bases sitting between them. The CDR3 bases are TGTGCCAGCAGTGATCGGACGGGGAAAGAGACCCAGTACTTC. The encoded protein is CASSDRTGKETQYF.

The V and J genes are TRBV4-2 and TRBJ2-5; no clear D gene. The germline V gene has CDR1 LGHNA and CDR2 YNFKEQ. The germline V and J ends were trimmed by 0 bases and 5 bases, with 10 bases remaining between them. The CDR3 spans 14 residues. The CDR3 DNA is TGTGCCAGCAGCCAAGAGAGTCAGGCGGAGACCCAGTACTTC. It encodes CASSQESQAETQYF.